This T cell receptor (beta chain) was sequenced for a study of CD8 T cells in ankylosing spondylitis. A remark on this clonotype: Its target is unknown. This may be a read error, as it is one base from a much larger clone.

There are 14 residues in the CDR3. The ends were cut back, 5 bases at V and 9 bases at J, with 16 bases in the middle. Germline lookup yields CDR1 MNHNS and CDR2 SASEGT. Quantitative 5'-RACE with molecular barcodes produced the TCR beta libraries. One entry per CDR3 protein results from TCRdb running MiXCR on the 5' RACE reads. Of roughly 90,000 distinct CDR3 sequences in the sample, over 6.5% were seen once. Overall study findings and caveats: There was reportedly significant enrichment of clones that were disease-linked in matched ankylosing spondylitis synovial fluid. In the blood and synovial fluid of reactive arthritis, some motif variants had been previously reported.

Material: blood, either unsorted or a sorted T cell fraction (not recorded which). The genes are TRBV6-1 and TRBJ2-2, with D tentatively TRBD2 (5 bases). The source is a male donor with ankylosing spondylitis or in good health (not recorded which). The CDR3 here is CASSQTLDSRELFF. The CDR3 DNA reads TGTGCCAGCAGTCAGACCCTGGACTCCAGGGAGCTGTTTTTT.